This T cell receptor beta chain was documented in a study of human T cells and chemical hapten exposure (TCRdb year 2021). Background for the entire study: For sensitization, 2% DPC in acetone was applied to a 2 cm by 2 cm area of upper inner arm skin. Throughout the study period of about 22 weeks, patients also received therapeutic DPC doses to the scalp every week. Patch testing was performed on the upper back with Finn chambers containing 0.01% DPC, and the patch tests were scored after 6 days according to International Contact Dermatitis Research Group standards. The patient cohort, mostly female, included alopecia areata with under or over 50% scalp involvement, alopecia totalis and alopecia universalis. The libraries were sequenced as a pool, and the TCR yield per sample differed mostly because of small variations in library volumes within the pool. In alopecia patients, the study followed how the peripheral blood TCR repertoire changed in vivo over primary and secondary sensitization to diphenylcyclopropenone (DPC), a hapten. Blood samples were taken from patients before sensitization (week 0) and at 2, 6 and about 24 weeks after DPC sensitization. Under 30 alopecia patients gave blood for TCR sequencing at one to four time points (pre-sensitization, 2, 6 and 24 weeks).

CDR1 and CDR2 (MNHEY, SVGEGT) derive from the germline V gene. V and J lose 8 bases and 12 bases, and a span of 11 bases separates them. Including the terminal cysteine and phenylalanine, the CDR3 comprises 10 residues. The read is trimmed to its CDR3 DNA, 30 bases read in frame from base 1. The sample's time point label, decoded: patch test 1, 2 weeks after DPC sensitization. The treatment or condition label, as the study defines it: therapeutic diphenylcyclopropenone sensitization with weekly scalp DPC. Blood at each patch-test visit was drawn before the patch test was applied. To be eligible, patients had to be aged 18 to 70, diagnosed with alopecia and judged suitable for DPC therapy, while pregnant patients were excluded. Total RNA was extracted from unfractionated whole blood collected in Tempus Blood RNA tubes. Preparation of the library involved RACE. Sequenced using a NextSeq 500. Library preparation attached unique molecular identifiers to individual cDNA molecules for quantitative, reproducible TCR counting. Both TCR alpha and TCR beta chains were sequenced from each blood RNA sample. Under the source paper's analysis protocol: The median number of TCRs per sample was roughly 100,000, ranging from about 20,000 to 750,000. The Decombinator software suite was used to annotate V, J and CDR3 in the TCR reads. For PS versus PT1 abundance plots, all samples were subsampled to the same number of TCRs (28,000). Expanded TCRs were defined as absent before sensitization and observed at least eight times at the 2-week time point. TCRdb reran the public reads through fastp at Q25 and MiXCR, keeping productive beta chains. Each CDR3 protein gets just one entry, which takes the most common genes and DNA from the rows behind it. The V and J calls and clone size come from TCRdb's table, not from the authors' own analysis. The sample profile shows 150,000 to 200,000 distinct CDR3 sequences; 13% to 15% of them were found once. Clones ranked in the top ten supply about 1.7% of the sample.

What the study reported, not specific to this receptor: After repeated subsampling, the strength of the expansion versus patch-test correlation and the threshold at which it became significant changed. Compared with pre-sensitization or healthy control sets, expanded TCRs formed significantly more large CDR3 similarity clusters, which is consistent with antigen-driven responses. Alopecia, a presumed autoimmune disease, was present in all patients, so the immune response of the patients might differ from that of healthy individuals. DPC sensitization did not change the number of TCRs with a frequency above 1 in 1000, and there was no evidence of changes in global repertoire structure. The number of PT1 expanded TCRs positively correlated with patch test score, significant at thresholds 8, 16 and 32 but not 4.

This clonotype came up a few times. The antigen it binds to is not known. No base qualities exist here, and no much larger clone lies one base off it. The sequenced sample was whole blood, obtained in connection with sensitization to the hapten diphenylcyclopropenone (DPC). The receptor chain draws on TRBV6-2 or TRBV6-3 and TRBJ2-1; matching of 5 bases hints at TRBD2 as the D gene. The clonotype was recovered from a young woman with alopecia areata. Some clones in this sample may be carry-over from other donors' samples. CDR3 loop: CASGVEAQFF. In nucleotides, the sequence is TGTGCCAGCGGGGTGGAGGCGCAGTTCTTC.